Shown below are 4 T cell receptor beta chains from a single sample sequenced in a study of T cell changes during pregnancy in multiple sclerosis. Here immunoSEQ multiplex PCR was the method, and the copy in TCRdb shows in-frame clones only, minus some. Of about 60,000 clones listed, about 91% are singletons. This specimen consisted of CD4+ T cells from peripheral blood mononuclear cells, obtained in the first trimester of pregnancy. These receptors were taken from a female donor with multiple sclerosis, enrolled in a pregnancy study.

The V gene is TRBV27, the J gene TRBJ1-2, with D unclear. V dropped 5 bases and J dropped 2 bases, with 18 bases sitting between them. Germline values: CDR1 MNHEY, CDR2 SMNVEV (reference sequence). The CDR3 is 16 residues long. The CDR3 bases are TGTGCCAGCAGTGGAGGGCGGAGGTGGGGAAACTATGGCTACACCTTC. Amino acid sequence: CASSGGRRWGNYGYTF.

In this sample, this clone turned up once. J is TRBJ1-2 and V is TRBV7-2; D might be TRBD1 (5 bases). The V end lost 2 bases, the J end lost 8 bases, and 18 bases lay between the germline ends. This CDR3 has 15 amino acids. Per the germline V gene, CDR1 is SGHTA and CDR2 is FQGNSA. CDR3 protein: CASSLFKGQVEGYTF. As DNA, the CDR3 is TGTGCCAGCAGCTTATTTAAGGGGCAGGTAGAGGGCTACACCTTC.

A single count supports this clone. The chain links TRBV7-2 to TRBJ2-1; D possibly corresponds to TRBD1 (6 bases). Between the trimmed V and J ends, which lost 6 bases and 0 bases, there was a span of 12 bases. This CDR3 region has 15 residues. The germline gives CDR1 SGHTA, CDR2 FQGNSA. CDR3 sequence reads: CASRPGVSSYNEQFF. DNA for the CDR3: TGTGCCAGCAGACCAGGGGTTAGCTCCTACAATGAGCAGTTCTTC. Full variable domain (remainder filled in from reference TRBV7-2 and TRBJ2-1): GAGVSQSPSNKVTEKGKDVELRCDPISGHTALYWYRQSLGQGLEFLIYFQGNSAPDKSGLPSDRFSAERTGGSVSTLTIQRTQQEDSAVYLCASRPGVSSYNEQFFGPGTRLTVL.

This sequence joins TRBV7-2 and TRBJ1-5, with 8 positions matching TRBD1. Looked up from germline, CDR1 is SGHTA and CDR2 is FQGNSA. J gave up 4 bases and V 2 bases, and 7 bases lay outside the gene matches. This CDR3 has 16 amino acids. CDR3 DNA: TGTGCCAGCAGCTTAAGTGGACAGGGCTGGAATCAGCCCCAGCATTTT. Translation gives CASSLSGQGWNQPQHF. Together with reference TRBV7-2 and TRBJ1-5, the CDR3 gives the full variable domain: GAGVSQSPSNKVTEKGKDVELRCDPISGHTALYWYRQSLGQGLEFLIYFQGNSAPDKSGLPSDRFSAERTGGSVSTLTIQRTQQEDSAVYLCASSLSGQGWNQPQHFGDGTRLSIL.